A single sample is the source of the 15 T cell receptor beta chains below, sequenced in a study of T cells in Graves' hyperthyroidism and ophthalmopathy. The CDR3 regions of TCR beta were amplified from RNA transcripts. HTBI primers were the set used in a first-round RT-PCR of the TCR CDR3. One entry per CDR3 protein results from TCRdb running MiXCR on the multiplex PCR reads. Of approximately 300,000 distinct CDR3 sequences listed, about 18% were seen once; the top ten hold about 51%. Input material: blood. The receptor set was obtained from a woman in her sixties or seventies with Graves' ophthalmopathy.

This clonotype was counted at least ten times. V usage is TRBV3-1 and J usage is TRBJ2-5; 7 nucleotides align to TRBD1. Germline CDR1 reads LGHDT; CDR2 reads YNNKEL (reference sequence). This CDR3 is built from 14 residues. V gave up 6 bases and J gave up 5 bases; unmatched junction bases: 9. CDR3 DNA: TGTGCCAGCAGTTACGAAGGGGGCGGCGAGACCCAGTACTTC. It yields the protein CASSYEGGGETQYF.

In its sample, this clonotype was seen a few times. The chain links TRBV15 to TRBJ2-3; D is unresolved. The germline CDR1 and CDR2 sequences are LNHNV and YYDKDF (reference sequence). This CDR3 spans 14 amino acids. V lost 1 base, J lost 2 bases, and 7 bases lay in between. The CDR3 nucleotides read TGTGCCACCAGCAGAGGGAGTCCCACAGATACGCAGTATTTT. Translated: CATSRGSPTDTQYF.

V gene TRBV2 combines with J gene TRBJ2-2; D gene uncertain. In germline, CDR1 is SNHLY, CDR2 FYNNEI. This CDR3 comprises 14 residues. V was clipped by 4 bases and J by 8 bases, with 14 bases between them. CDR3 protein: CASSAQARAGELFF. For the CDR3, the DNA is TGTGCCAGCAGTGCGCAAGCCCGAGCGGGGGAGCTGTTTTTT.

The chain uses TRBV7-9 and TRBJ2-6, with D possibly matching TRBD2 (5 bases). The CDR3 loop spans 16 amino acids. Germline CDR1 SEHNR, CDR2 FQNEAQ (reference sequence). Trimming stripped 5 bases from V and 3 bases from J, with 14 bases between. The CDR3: CASSPGTTSGANVLTF. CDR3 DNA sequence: TGTGCCAGCAGCCCGGGAACGACAAGTGGGGCCAACGTCCTGACTTTC.

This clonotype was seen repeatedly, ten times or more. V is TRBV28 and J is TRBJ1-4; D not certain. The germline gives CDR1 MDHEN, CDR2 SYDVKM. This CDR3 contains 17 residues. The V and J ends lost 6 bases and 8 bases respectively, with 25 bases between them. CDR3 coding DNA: TGTGCCAGCAGGGACGATTCTTGGCACCTAAAAGGGGAAAAACTGTTTTTT. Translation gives CASRDDSWHLKGEKLFF.

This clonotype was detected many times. The CDR3 protein is CASSPTSYYNEQFF. The CDR3 DNA reads TGTGCCAGCAGCCCCACTAGCTACTACAATGAGCAGTTCTTC. The genes are TRBV7-2 and TRBJ2-1; TRBD2 is a possible D gene (6 bases). V was cut by 5 bases and J by 3 bases, with 11 bases left in between. The CDR3 has 14 amino acids. The V gene's germline CDR1 is SGHTA and CDR2 FQGNSA.

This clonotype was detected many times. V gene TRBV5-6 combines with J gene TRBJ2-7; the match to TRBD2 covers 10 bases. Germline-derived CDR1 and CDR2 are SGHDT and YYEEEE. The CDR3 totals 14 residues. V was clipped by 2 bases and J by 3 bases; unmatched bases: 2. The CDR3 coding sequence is TGTGCCAGCAGCTTTCTAGCGGGGGACTACGAGCAGTACTTC. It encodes CASSFLAGDYEQYF.

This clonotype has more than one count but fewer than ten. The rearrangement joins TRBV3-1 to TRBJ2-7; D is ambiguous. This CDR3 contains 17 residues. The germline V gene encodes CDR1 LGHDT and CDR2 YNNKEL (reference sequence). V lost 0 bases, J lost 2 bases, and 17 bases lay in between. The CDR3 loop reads CASSQEDLGLLAYEQYF. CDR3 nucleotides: TGTGCCAGCAGCCAAGAAGACCTTGGTTTATTAGCCTACGAGCAGTACTTC.

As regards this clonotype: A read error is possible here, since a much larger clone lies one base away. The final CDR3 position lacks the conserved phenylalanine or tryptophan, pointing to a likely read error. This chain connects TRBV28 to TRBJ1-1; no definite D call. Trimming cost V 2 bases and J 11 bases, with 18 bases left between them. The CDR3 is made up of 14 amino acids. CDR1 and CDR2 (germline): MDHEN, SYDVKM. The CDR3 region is CASSLATAKKAAFL. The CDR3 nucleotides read TGTGCCAGCAGTTTAGCAACGGCCAAGAAGGCGGCTTTCCTT.

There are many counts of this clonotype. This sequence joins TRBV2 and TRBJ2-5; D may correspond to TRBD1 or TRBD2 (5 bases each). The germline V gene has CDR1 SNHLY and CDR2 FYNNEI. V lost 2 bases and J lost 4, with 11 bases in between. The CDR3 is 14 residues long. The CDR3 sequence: CASSELGDGETQYF. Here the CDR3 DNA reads TGTGCCAGCAGTGAACTAGGGGACGGAGAGACCCAGTACTTC.

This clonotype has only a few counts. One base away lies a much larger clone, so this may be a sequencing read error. The chain's CDR3 is CASSDYHEQFF. DNA for the CDR3: TGTGCCAGCAGTGACTACCATGAGCAGTTCTTC. The chain carries TRBV2 and TRBJ2-1; D uncertain. CDR1 is SNHLY, CDR2 FYNNEI, per germline. The CDR3 is 11 amino acids.

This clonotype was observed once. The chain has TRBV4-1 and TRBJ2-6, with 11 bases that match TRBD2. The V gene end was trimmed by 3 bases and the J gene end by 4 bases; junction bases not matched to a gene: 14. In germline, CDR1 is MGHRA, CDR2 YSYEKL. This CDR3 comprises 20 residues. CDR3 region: CASSQRATSGRRSGANVLTF. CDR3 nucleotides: TGCGCCAGCAGCCAGAGGGCTACTAGCGGGAGACGATCCGGGGCCAACGTCCTGACTTTC.

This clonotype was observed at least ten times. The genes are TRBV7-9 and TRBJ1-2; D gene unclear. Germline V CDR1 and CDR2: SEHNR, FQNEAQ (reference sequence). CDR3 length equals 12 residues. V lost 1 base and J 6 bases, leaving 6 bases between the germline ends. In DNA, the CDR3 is TGTGCCAGCAGCTTAGTCTTGGATGGCTACACCTTC. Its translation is CASSLVLDGYTF.

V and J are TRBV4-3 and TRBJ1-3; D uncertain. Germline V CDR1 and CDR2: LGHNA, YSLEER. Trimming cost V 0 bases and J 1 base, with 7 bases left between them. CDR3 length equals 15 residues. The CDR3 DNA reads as TGCGCCAGCAGCCAAGAACGGGTTTCTGGAAACACCATATATTTT. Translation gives CASSQERVSGNTIYF.

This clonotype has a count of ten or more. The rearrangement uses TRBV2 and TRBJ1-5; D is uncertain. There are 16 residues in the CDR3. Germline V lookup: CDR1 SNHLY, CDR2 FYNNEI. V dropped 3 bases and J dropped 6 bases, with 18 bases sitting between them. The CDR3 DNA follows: TGTGCCAGCAGTGAGTTTTCATCAGCCCTCGGTCAGCCCCAGCATTTT. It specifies CASSEFSSALGQPQHF.